Included here is one TCR beta chain sequence, with context. The data derive from a study of blood T cell repertoires in COVID-19. Study-wide background: The samples span acute and convalescent COVID-19 from the United States, Italy and Spain.

Sequenced by immunoSEQ multiplex PCR; TCRdb stores in-frame clones only, minus some. The sample shows fewer than 300,000 clones, around 82% of them seen only once. Sequencing was carried out using peripheral blood. The receptor was isolated from a woman aged 45-65 years who had recovered from COVID-19.

The CDR3 is CASSPNAGGPGEQYF. CDR3 DNA sequence: TGTGCCAGCAGCCCCAATGCGGGGGGGCCTGGGGAGCAGTACTTC. This chain connects TRBV7-2 to TRBJ2-7; 9 nucleotides match TRBD2. The ends lost 5 bases at V and 7 bases at J; junction bases unmatched: 12. This CDR3 comprises 15 residues. Germline V gene lookup returns CDR1 SGHTA and CDR2 FQGNSA.